There are many counts of the clone carrying this T cell receptor beta chain. The target antigen is unknown. CDR3 size: 16 residues. V lost 0 bases, J lost 7 bases, and 6 bases stayed unmatched. Germline values: CDR1 SGHKS, CDR2 YYEKEE (reference sequence). Amplification targeted the TCR beta CDR3 regions, with RNA transcripts as the source material. The first round was an RT-PCR with HTBI primers, and the second round was a multiplex PCR. MiXCR was run by TCRdb on the multiplex PCR reads, yielding one entry per CDR3 protein. The repertoire includes 340,000 or so distinct CDR3 sequences, roughly 16% of them detected once, and around 12% sits in the top ten. This sample was included in a study of Graves' ophthalmopathy and Graves' hyperthyroidism. Background on the study: Peripheral blood was obtained at first diagnosis, ahead of any treatment. Study results and caveats: Most thyroid clonotypes with frequency above 0.001 were detected in blood too.

The V gene is TRBV5-5, the J gene TRBJ2-2; 10 nucleotides agree with TRBD2. The specimen sequenced was peripheral blood. The source is an adult man with Graves' ophthalmopathy. The CDR3 here is CASSLVQRGGDGELFF. CDR3 bases: TGTGCCAGCAGCTTGGTCCAGCGGGGGGGTGACGGGGAGCTGTTTTTT. The whole variable domain, remainder taken from reference TRBV5-5 and TRBJ2-2, is DAGVTQSPTHLIKTRGQQVTLRCSPISGHKSVSWYQQVLGQGPQFIFQYYEKEERGRGNFPDRFSARQFPNYSSELNVNALLLGDSALYLCASSLVQRGGDGELFFGEGSRLTVL.